This is a list of T cell receptor beta chains from one sample in a study of T cells in localized non-small cell lung cancer. The protocol was immunoSEQ multiplex PCR, while the TCRdb copy is restricted to in-frame clones and leaves out a portion. The sample holds about 59,000 clones, 90% to 95% seen once. Sequencing used peripheral blood, obtained before any cancer treatment. Receptor source: a man aged 35 to 69 with stage I lung adenocarcinoma. Each CDR3 is given with its conserved first and last residue. D genes are given only for firm matches. Only some rows state a clone size, as once, few, many or a class for expanded clones.

d_gene: -
v_gene: TRBV19
j_gene: TRBJ1-4
abundance: once
CDR3nt: TGTGCCAGTAGTACTCGGTCGAAGGGAAATGAAAAACTGTTTTTT
CDR3aa: CASSTRSKGNEKLFF

d_gene: -
v_gene: TRBV9
j_gene: TRBJ2-4
abundance: -
CDR3nt: TGTGCCAGCGGAGGGGGTGGCAAAAACATTCAGTACTTC
CDR3aa: CASGGGGKNIQYF

d_gene: TRBD2
v_gene: TRBV2
j_gene: TRBJ2-3
abundance: -
CDR3nt: TGTGCCAGCAGAGAGAGACCCGGGACTAGCATTGCAGATACGCAGTATTTT
CDR3aa: CASRERPGTSIADTQYF

d_gene: TRBD1
v_gene: TRBV6-5
j_gene: TRBJ2-1
abundance: -
CDR3nt: TGTGCCAGCAGCTCCGACAGGGGCAATGAGCAGTTCTTC
CDR3aa: CASSSDRGNEQFF

d_gene: -
v_gene: TRBV7-2
j_gene: TRBJ1-1
abundance: -
CDR3nt: TGTGCCAGCAGCCCTAGAGGCGGGCAGGGAGGGACTGAAGCTTTCTTT
CDR3aa: CASSPRGGQGGTEAFF

d_gene: -
v_gene: TRBV9
j_gene: TRBJ2-6
abundance: -
CDR3nt: TGTGCCAGCAGCGGTGGGGGGAGCCTCTCTGGGGCCAACGTCCTGACTTTC
CDR3aa: CASSGGGSLSGANVLTF

d_gene: -
v_gene: TRBV29-1
j_gene: TRBJ2-7
abundance: -
CDR3nt: TGCAGCGTTGAATTCGGGGCGAACTCCTACGAGCAGTACTTC
CDR3aa: CSVEFGANSYEQYF

d_gene: TRBD2
v_gene: TRBV6-4
j_gene: TRBJ2-3
abundance: -
CDR3nt: TGTGCCAGCAGTGACGGGACTAGTCGGACAGATACGCAGTATTTT
CDR3aa: CASSDGTSRTDTQYF

d_gene: TRBD1
v_gene: TRBV27
j_gene: TRBJ1-3
abundance: once
CDR3nt: TGTGCCAGCAGTTCCGCGGACAGGTCGAGGGCGTCTGGAAACACCATATATTTT
CDR3aa: CASSSADRSRASGNTIYF

d_gene: TRBD2
v_gene: TRBV30
j_gene: TRBJ2-1
abundance: -
CDR3nt: TGTGCCTGGACTAGCGGGTACAATGAGCAGTTCTTC
CDR3aa: CAWTSGYNEQFF

d_gene: -
v_gene: TRBV25-1
j_gene: TRBJ1-5
abundance: -
CDR3nt: TGTGCCAGCAGTGAGACAGGTCTCCAGGAGCCCCAGCATTTT
CDR3aa: CASSETGLQEPQHF

d_gene: -
v_gene: TRBV7-6
j_gene: TRBJ2-7
abundance: -
CDR3nt: TGTGCCAGCAGCCCCAGAGTGGGTCTCGAGCAGTACTTC
CDR3aa: CASSPRVGLEQYF

d_gene: -
v_gene: TRBV23-1
j_gene: TRBJ2-7
abundance: -
CDR3nt: TGCGCCAGCAGGACGTACGAGCAGTACTTC
CDR3aa: CASRTYEQYF

d_gene: TRBD1
v_gene: TRBV7-9
j_gene: TRBJ2-7
abundance: once
CDR3nt: TGTGCCAGCAGCTGGGGGACAGGGGGCTCCTACGAGCAGTACTTC
CDR3aa: CASSWGTGGSYEQYF

d_gene: TRBD1
v_gene: TRBV4-1
j_gene: TRBJ2-4
abundance: -
CDR3nt: TGCGCCAGCAGCCCACTGGGACAGAGAAACATTCAGTACTTC
CDR3aa: CASSPLGQRNIQYF

d_gene: -
v_gene: TRBV6-6
j_gene: TRBJ1-5
abundance: -
CDR3nt: TGTGCCAGCATAATAAGTGGGGAAAATCAGCCCCAGCATTTT
CDR3aa: CASIISGENQPQHF

d_gene: -
v_gene: TRBV2
j_gene: TRBJ1-5
abundance: -
CDR3nt: TGTGCCAGCAGTGACATTTATAGCAATCAGCCCCAGCATTTT
CDR3aa: CASSDIYSNQPQHF

d_gene: -
v_gene: TRBV20-1
j_gene: TRBJ1-1
abundance: once
CDR3nt: TGCAGTGTTTTAGAAACCCGGAAAGCTTTCTTT
CDR3aa: CSVLETRKAFF

d_gene: -
v_gene: TRBV10-1
j_gene: TRBJ2-1
abundance: -
CDR3nt: TGCGCCAGCAGTGAACCGACCCGACCCAATGAGCAGTTCTTC
CDR3aa: CASSEPTRPNEQFF

d_gene: -
v_gene: TRBV7-8
j_gene: TRBJ1-5
abundance: -
CDR3nt: TGTGCCAGCAGCCTTATGGGGGCTCGGCAGCCCCAGCATTTT
CDR3aa: CASSLMGARQPQHF

d_gene: -
v_gene: TRBV19
j_gene: TRBJ2-2
abundance: once
CDR3nt: TGTGCCAGTAGTATAACCGGGGAGCTGTTTTTT
CDR3aa: CASSITGELFF

d_gene: TRBD2
v_gene: TRBV5-1
j_gene: TRBJ2-1
abundance: once
CDR3nt: TGCGCCAGCAGCCATCTCCCGTTGATCTGGCGGGGGTCGAGCTCCTACAATGAGCAGTTCTTC
CDR3aa: CASSHLPLIWRGSSSYNEQFF

d_gene: TRBD1
v_gene: TRBV6-5
j_gene: TRBJ2-5
abundance: once
CDR3nt: TGTGCCAGCAGTTACTCAGGGGGCGCATCAGAGACCCAGTACTTC
CDR3aa: CASSYSGGASETQYF

d_gene: -
v_gene: TRBV10-1
j_gene: TRBJ2-1
abundance: -
CDR3nt: TGCGCCAGCAGTGACTCCGACTTCCCCTACAATGAGCAGTTCTTC
CDR3aa: CASSDSDFPYNEQFF

d_gene: TRBD1
v_gene: TRBV10-3
j_gene: TRBJ1-2
abundance: -
CDR3nt: TGTGCCATCAGACCGGGACAGGGAGATGGCTACACCTTC
CDR3aa: CAIRPGQGDGYTF

d_gene: -
v_gene: TRBV7-8
j_gene: TRBJ2-3
abundance: -
CDR3nt: TGTGCCAGCAGCTTAGACTCCGAGGAATCCCCCACAGATACGCAGTATTTT
CDR3aa: CASSLDSEESPTDTQYF

d_gene: -
v_gene: TRBV5-1
j_gene: TRBJ2-7
abundance: few
CDR3nt: TGCGCCAGCAGCTTGGACAATCCGGGACAATACTATTACGAGCAGTACTTC
CDR3aa: CASSLDNPGQYYYEQYF

d_gene: -
v_gene: TRBV10-2
j_gene: TRBJ2-2
abundance: -
CDR3nt: TGCGCCAGCAAGCTCAACGTGGGGATGAACACCGGGGAGCTGTTTTTT
CDR3aa: CASKLNVGMNTGELFF

d_gene: -
v_gene: TRBV11-2
j_gene: TRBJ2-3
abundance: once
CDR3nt: TGTGCCAGCAGCTTACCGGGGACTGGCACAGATACGCAGTATTTT
CDR3aa: CASSLPGTGTDTQYF

d_gene: TRBD2
v_gene: TRBV9
j_gene: TRBJ2-3
abundance: -
CDR3nt: TGTGCCAGCAGCGCCTTAGCGGGAGGGCCCGCAGATACGCAGTATTTT
CDR3aa: CASSALAGGPADTQYF

d_gene: -
v_gene: TRBV2
j_gene: TRBJ1-5
abundance: few
CDR3nt: TGTGCCAGCAGAAAAGACGGCCCGCGGGAACCCCAGCATTTT
CDR3aa: CASRKDGPREPQHF

d_gene: -
v_gene: TRBV5-6
j_gene: TRBJ1-1
abundance: -
CDR3nt: TGTGCCAGCAGCTTTGGGGGAATGAACACTGAAGCTTTCTTT
CDR3aa: CASSFGGMNTEAFF

d_gene: -
v_gene: TRBV20-1
j_gene: TRBJ2-7
abundance: -
CDR3nt: TGCAGTGCCAACAGTTTCGACGAGCAGTACTTC
CDR3aa: CSANSFDEQYF

d_gene: -
v_gene: TRBV7-9
j_gene: TRBJ2-1
abundance: -
CDR3nt: TGTGCCAGCAGCTTCAGACGGACAGACAGCAATGAGCAGTTCTTC
CDR3aa: CASSFRRTDSNEQFF

d_gene: TRBD2
v_gene: TRBV27
j_gene: TRBJ2-2
abundance: -
CDR3nt: TGTGCCAGCAGTTTAACTAGCGGGGTGGGCACCGGGGAGCTGTTTTTT
CDR3aa: CASSLTSGVGTGELFF

d_gene: TRBD1
v_gene: TRBV5-1
j_gene: TRBJ1-3
abundance: -
CDR3nt: TGCGCCAGCAGCTTCGAGGGACAGGGTGCTGGAAACACCATATATTTT
CDR3aa: CASSFEGQGAGNTIYF

d_gene: -
v_gene: TRBV2
j_gene: TRBJ1-2
abundance: -
CDR3nt: TGTGCCAGCAGTGAACAGGGAGGTAACTATGGCTACACCTTC
CDR3aa: CASSEQGGNYGYTF

d_gene: -
v_gene: TRBV25-1
j_gene: TRBJ2-7
abundance: -
CDR3nt: TGTGCCAGCAGTGATTCAGTTCACGAGCAGTACTTC
CDR3aa: CASSDSVHEQYF

d_gene: -
v_gene: TRBV4-1
j_gene: TRBJ1-3
abundance: -
CDR3nt: TGCGCCAGCAGCCAAGATTCAGTCTCTGGAAACACCATATATTTT
CDR3aa: CASSQDSVSGNTIYF

d_gene: TRBD2
v_gene: TRBV30
j_gene: TRBJ2-1
abundance: -
CDR3nt: TGTGCCTGGAACGCGGGAGGGCCTATCAATGAGCAGTTCTTC
CDR3aa: CAWNAGGPINEQFF

d_gene: -
v_gene: TRBV28
j_gene: TRBJ2-7
abundance: -
CDR3nt: TGTGCCAGCAGTCCACCAGGCTACGAGCAGTACTTC
CDR3aa: CASSPPGYEQYF

d_gene: -
v_gene: TRBV11-2
j_gene: TRBJ2-7
abundance: -
CDR3nt: TGTGCCAGCAGCTTATTGTTTGGGCAGGGCTACGAGCAGTACTTC
CDR3aa: CASSLLFGQGYEQYF

d_gene: TRBD1
v_gene: TRBV7-9
j_gene: TRBJ1-1
abundance: -
CDR3nt: TGTGCCAGCAGCTTAACAGGGGTGAACACTGAAGCTTTCTTT
CDR3aa: CASSLTGVNTEAFF

d_gene: -
v_gene: TRBV6-6
j_gene: TRBJ2-1
abundance: once
CDR3nt: TGTGCCAGCAGTTACACGCCGGGGGAGCAGTTCTTC
CDR3aa: CASSYTPGEQFF

d_gene: TRBD2
v_gene: TRBV19
j_gene: TRBJ2-5
abundance: -
CDR3nt: TGTGCCAGTAGTACCCGAGGAGCGGGAGGGAGAGAGACCCAGTACTTC
CDR3aa: CASSTRGAGGRETQYF

d_gene: -
v_gene: TRBV7-3
j_gene: TRBJ1-2
abundance: -
CDR3nt: TGTGCCAGCAGCCCCCGGGGTTACTATGGCTACACCTTC
CDR3aa: CASSPRGYYGYTF

d_gene: TRBD2
v_gene: TRBV18
j_gene: TRBJ2-5
abundance: -
CDR3nt: TGTGCCAGCTCACCACCGGGCCTAGCGGGAGGAGAGACCCAGTACTTC
CDR3aa: CASSPPGLAGGETQYF

d_gene: -
v_gene: TRBV5-1
j_gene: TRBJ2-3
abundance: -
CDR3nt: TGCGCCAGCAGCTTTGACAGTCCCGATACGCAGTATTTT
CDR3aa: CASSFDSPDTQYF

d_gene: TRBD1
v_gene: TRBV6-1
j_gene: TRBJ2-2
abundance: -
CDR3nt: TGTGCCAGCCCCCGGGACAGGAACACCGGGGAGCTGTTTTTT
CDR3aa: CASPRDRNTGELFF

d_gene: -
v_gene: TRBV6-1
j_gene: TRBJ2-7
abundance: -
CDR3nt: TGTGCCAGCAGTGTCGGCGGTCGAACCTACGAGCAGTACTTC
CDR3aa: CASSVGGRTYEQYF